This TCR beta chain was recorded in a study of blood T cell repertoires in COVID-19. On the study more broadly: Samples came from the United States, Italy and Spain, spanning acute and convalescent COVID-19. The cDNA or gDNA used as material had been derived from T cells, B-cell-depleted T cells, or PBMCs.

Per the original methods: For nucleated cells, counts were estimated from reference gene primer amplification. Profiled with immunoSEQ multiplex PCR; TCRdb holds only in-frame clones, not every one. The V and J calls and clone size come from that table; D and trimming were worked out from the DNA. The repertoire has some 270,000 clones, 70% to 90% of them found once; the top ten carry 11%. This CDR3 has 15 amino acids. The V gene lost 3 bases and the J gene lost 3 bases, with 11 bases spanning the gap. Germline assignment: CDR1 SNHLY and CDR2 FYNNEI. The chain couples TRBV2 to TRBJ1-4; D is perhaps TRBD1 (6 bases). The receptor's source is a woman aged 70 to 79 with acute or convalescent COVID-19. Sequenced sample: peripheral blood. The CDR3 is CASSEGGASNEKLFF. CDR3 in DNA: TGTGCCAGCAGTGAGGGGGGGGCCTCTAATGAAAAACTGTTTTTT.